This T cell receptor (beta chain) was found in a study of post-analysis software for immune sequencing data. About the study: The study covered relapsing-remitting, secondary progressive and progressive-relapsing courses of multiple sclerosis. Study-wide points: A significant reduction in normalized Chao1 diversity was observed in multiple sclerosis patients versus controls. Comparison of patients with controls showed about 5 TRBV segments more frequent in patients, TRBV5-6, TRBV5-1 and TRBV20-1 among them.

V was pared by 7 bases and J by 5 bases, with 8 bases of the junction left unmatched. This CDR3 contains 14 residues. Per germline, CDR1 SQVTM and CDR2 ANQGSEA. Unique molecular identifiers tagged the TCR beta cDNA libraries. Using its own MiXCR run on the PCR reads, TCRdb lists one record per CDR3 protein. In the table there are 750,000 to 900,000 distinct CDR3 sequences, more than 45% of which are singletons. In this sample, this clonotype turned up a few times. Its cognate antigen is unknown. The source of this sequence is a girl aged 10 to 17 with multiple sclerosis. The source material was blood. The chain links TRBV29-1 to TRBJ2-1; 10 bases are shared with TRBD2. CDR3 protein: CSALLAGPNNEQFF. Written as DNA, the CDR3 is TGCAGCGCTTTACTAGCGGGACCCAACAATGAGCAGTTCTTC.